This T cell receptor beta chain was captured by sequencing in a study of blood T cell repertoires in COVID-19. At the level of the study: Samples came from the United States, Italy and Spain, spanning acute and convalescent COVID-19. T cells, B-cell-depleted T cells, or PBMCs supplied cDNA or gDNA.

Trimming removed 3 bases from V and 8 bases from J; junction bases left unmatched: 11. The CDR3 is 15 residues long. Germline CDR1 and CDR2: SGHRS and YFSETQ. Some clones are missing from TCRdb's copy, which holds only in-frame ones; the method was immunoSEQ multiplex PCR. The repertoire holds 200,000 to 250,000 clones, with approximately 84% as singletons. The clonotype was recovered from a woman over 75 with acute or convalescent COVID-19. The genes are TRBV5-1 and TRBJ2-3, with 8 positions matching TRBD2. Sequenced sample: peripheral blood. The CDR3 spells CASSSGLEMISTQYF. The DNA for the CDR3 is TGCGCCAGCAGCTCGGGACTAGAGATGATAAGTACGCAGTATTTT.